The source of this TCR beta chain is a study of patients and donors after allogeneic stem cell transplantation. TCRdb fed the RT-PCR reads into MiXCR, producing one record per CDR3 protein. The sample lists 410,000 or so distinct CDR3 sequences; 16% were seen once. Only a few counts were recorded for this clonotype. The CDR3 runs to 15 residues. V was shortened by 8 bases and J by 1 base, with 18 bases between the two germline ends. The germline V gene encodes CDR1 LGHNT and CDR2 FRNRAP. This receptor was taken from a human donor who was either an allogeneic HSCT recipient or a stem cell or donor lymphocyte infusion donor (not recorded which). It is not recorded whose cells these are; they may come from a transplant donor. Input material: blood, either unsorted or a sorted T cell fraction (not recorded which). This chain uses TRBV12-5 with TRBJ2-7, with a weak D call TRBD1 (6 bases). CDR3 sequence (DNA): TGTGCTAGTCAGTTCGGGGACATAATTTCCTACGAGCAGTACTTC. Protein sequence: CASQFGDIISYEQYF.